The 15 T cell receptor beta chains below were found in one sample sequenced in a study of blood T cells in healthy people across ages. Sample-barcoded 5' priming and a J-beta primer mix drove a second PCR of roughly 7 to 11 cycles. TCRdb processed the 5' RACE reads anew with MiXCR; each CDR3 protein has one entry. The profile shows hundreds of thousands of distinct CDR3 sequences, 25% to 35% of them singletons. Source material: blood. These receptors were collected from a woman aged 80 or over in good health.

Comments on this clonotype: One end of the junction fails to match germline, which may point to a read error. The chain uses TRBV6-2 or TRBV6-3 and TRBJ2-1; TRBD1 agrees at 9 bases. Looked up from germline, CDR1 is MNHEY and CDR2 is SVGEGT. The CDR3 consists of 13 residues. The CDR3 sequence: CVSRRTGADEQFF. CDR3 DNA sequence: TGTGTCAGCAGAAGGACAGGGGCAGACGAGCAGTTCTTC.

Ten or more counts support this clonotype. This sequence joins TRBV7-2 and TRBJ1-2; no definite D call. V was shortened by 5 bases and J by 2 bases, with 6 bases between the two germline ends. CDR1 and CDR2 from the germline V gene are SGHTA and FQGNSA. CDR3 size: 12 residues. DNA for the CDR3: TGTGCCAGCAGCCATTCAAACTATGGCTACACCTTC. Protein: CASSHSNYGYTF.

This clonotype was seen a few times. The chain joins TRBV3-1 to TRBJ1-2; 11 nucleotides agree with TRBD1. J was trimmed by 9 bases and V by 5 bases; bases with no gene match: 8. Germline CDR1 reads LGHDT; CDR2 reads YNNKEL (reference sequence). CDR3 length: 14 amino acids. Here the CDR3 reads CASSARDRGVRYTF. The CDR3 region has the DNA TGTGCCAGCAGCGCCCGGGACAGGGGGGTTCGCTACACCTTC.

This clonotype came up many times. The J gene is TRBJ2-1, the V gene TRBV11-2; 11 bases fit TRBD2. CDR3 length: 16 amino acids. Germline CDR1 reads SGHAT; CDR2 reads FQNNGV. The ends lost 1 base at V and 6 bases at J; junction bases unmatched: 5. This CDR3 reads CASSLVALAGANEQFF. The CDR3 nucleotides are TGTGCCAGCAGCTTAGTCGCACTAGCGGGGGCCAATGAGCAGTTCTTC. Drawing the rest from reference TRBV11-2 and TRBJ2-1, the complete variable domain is EAGVAQSPRYKIIEKRQSVAFWCNPISGHATLYWYQQILGQGPKLLIQFQNNGVVDDSQLPKDRFSAERLKGVDSTLKIQPAKLEDSAVYLCASSLVALAGANEQFFGPGTRLTVL.

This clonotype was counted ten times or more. This chain's CDR3 is CASSYGAGGGYTF. The CDR3 DNA is TGTGCCAGCAGTTACGGGGCAGGGGGAGGCTACACCTTC. The chain carries TRBV6-5 and TRBJ1-2; 7 bases are shared with TRBD1. Germline loops: CDR1 MNHEY, CDR2 SVGAGI. The V segment lost 2 bases and the J segment 8 bases; nucleotides outside the gene matches: 5. The CDR3 is made up of 13 amino acids.

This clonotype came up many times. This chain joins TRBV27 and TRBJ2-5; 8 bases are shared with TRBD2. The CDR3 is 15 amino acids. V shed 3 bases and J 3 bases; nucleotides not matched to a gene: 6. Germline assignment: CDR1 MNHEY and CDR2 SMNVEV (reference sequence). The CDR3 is CASSFRIAGKETQYF. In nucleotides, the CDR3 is TGTGCCAGCAGTTTTAGGATAGCGGGGAAAGAGACCCAGTACTTC.

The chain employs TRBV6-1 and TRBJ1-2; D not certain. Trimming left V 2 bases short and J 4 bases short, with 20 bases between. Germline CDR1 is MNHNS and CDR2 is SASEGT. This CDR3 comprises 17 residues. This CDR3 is CASSERFSWERSYGYTF. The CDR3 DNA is TGTGCCAGCAGTGAACGCTTCTCCTGGGAAAGGAGCTATGGCTACACCTTC.

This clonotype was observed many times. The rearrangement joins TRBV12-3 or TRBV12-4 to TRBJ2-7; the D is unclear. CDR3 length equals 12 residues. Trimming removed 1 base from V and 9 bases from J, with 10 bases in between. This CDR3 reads CASSLGPTGQYF. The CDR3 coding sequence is TGTGCCAGCAGTTTAGGCCCTACCGGGCAGTACTTC.

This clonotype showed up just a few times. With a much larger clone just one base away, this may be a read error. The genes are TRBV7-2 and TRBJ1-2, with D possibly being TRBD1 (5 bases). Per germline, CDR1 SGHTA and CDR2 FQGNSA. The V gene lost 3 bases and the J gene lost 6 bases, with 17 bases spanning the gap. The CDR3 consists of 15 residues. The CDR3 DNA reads TGTGCCAGCAGCTTGGGGACTCTTAAGCAGGATGGCTACACCTTC. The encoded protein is CASSLGTLKQDGYTF.

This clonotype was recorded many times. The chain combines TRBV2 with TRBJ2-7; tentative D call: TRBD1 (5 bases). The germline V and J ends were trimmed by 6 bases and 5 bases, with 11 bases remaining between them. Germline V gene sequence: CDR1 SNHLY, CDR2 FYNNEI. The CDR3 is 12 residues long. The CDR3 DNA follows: TGTGCCAGCAGAACAGACAGACACGAGCAGTACTTC. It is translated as CASRTDRHEQYF.

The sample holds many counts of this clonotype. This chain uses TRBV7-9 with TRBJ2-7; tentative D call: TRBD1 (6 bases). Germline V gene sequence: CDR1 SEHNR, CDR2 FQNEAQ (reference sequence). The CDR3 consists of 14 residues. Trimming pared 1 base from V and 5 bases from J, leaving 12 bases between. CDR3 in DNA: TGTGCCAGCAGCTTAGGGGCAGGGGCCGACGAGCAGTACTTC. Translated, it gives CASSLGAGADEQYF. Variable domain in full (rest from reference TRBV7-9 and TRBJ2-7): DTGVSQNPRHKITKRGQNVTFRCDPISEHNRLYWYRQTLGQGPEFLTYFQNEAQLEKSRLLSDRFSAERPKGSFSTLEIQRTEQGDSAMYLCASSLGAGADEQYFGPGTRLTVT.

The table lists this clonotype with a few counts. The CDR3 region is CATSGGQHTGELFF. The CDR3 DNA sequence: TGTGCCACCAGCGGGGGACAACACACCGGGGAGCTGTTTTTT. The V call is TRBV15, the J call TRBJ2-2, with a tentative D call TRBD1 (6 bases). CDR1 is LNHNV, CDR2 YYDKDF, per germline (reference sequence). The CDR3 contains 14 residues. V dropped 5 bases and J dropped 3 bases, with 10 bases sitting between them.

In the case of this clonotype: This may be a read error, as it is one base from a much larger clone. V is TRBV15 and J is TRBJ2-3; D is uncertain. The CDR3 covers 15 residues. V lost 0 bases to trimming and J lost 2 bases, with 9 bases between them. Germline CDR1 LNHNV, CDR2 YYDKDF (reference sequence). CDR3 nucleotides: TGTGCCACCAGCAGAGACGGCAGGCCCACAGATACGCAGTATTTT. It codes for CATSRDGRPTDTQYF.

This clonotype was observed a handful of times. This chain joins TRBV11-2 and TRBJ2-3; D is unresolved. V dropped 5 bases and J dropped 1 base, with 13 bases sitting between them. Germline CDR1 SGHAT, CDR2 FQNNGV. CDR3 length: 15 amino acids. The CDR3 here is CASSLGPDRTDTQYF. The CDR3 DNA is TGTGCCAGCAGCCTGGGCCCAGACCGCACAGATACGCAGTATTTT.

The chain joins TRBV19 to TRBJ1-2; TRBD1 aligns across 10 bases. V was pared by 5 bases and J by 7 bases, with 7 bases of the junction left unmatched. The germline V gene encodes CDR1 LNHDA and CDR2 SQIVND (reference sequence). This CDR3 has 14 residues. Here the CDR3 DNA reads TGTGCCAGTAGTCGAGACAGGGGGCTTCGTGGCTACACCTTC. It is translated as CASSRDRGLRGYTF.